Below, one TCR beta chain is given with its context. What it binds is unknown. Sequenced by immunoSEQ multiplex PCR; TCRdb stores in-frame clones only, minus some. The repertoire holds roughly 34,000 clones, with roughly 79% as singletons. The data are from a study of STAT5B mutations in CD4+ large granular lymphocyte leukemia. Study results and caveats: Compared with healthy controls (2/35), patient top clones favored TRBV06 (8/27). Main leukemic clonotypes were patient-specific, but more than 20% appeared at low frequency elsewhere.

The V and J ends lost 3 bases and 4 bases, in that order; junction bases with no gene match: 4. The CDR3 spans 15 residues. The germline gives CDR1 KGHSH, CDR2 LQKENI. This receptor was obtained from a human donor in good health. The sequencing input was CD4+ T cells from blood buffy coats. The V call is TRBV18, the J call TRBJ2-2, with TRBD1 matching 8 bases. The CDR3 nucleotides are TGTGCCAGCTCACCGGGACAGGAGGTCACCGGGGAGCTGTTTTTT. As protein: CASSPGQEVTGELFF.